This TCR beta chain originates from a study of shared clonotypes between healthy human individuals (dated by TCRdb to 2018 to 2020). General notes on the study: A couple of women and a few men aged 18 to 49 years were included in the cohort. For each donor, three plates each were used for CD4 naive and CD4 memory, two plates were used for CD8 naive, and one plate was used for CD8 memory. To estimate repertoire size and how much clonotype sharing occurs between individuals, the study deeply sequenced the blood TCR repertoires of 5 or 6 healthy adults. To increase sequencing depth and limit assay-specific biases, different laboratories used diverse techniques to prepare libraries and sequence TCR repertoires. Between about 0.94 and 8.9 billion PBMCs per donor were obtained by leukapheresis.

For the CD8 naive samples, CD45RO-negative cells were positively selected for CCR7, yielding a CD45RA+CCR7+ population from which TemRA cells were excluded. The donors were healthy, HIV-negative adults with no recently reported acute infections or vaccinations. Every donor was a Caucasian adult residing in Nashville, Tennessee, USA. Blood was collected by leukapheresis, and PBMCs were isolated by Ficoll-Histopaque density gradient centrifugation and then cryopreserved in liquid nitrogen vapor phase. Purity and quantity of every magnetically sorted T cell population were checked by analytical flow cytometry. Each sorted fraction had its genomic DNA isolated and then quantified by UV absorbance on a Nanodrop 2000c. Study-level results and caveats: Naive subsets generally had larger estimated clonotype richness than memory subsets. When several donors were compared, the shared fraction of clonotypes was about 5% for naive CD4, less than 4% for naive CD8, 2.3% for memory CD4, and less than 0.5% for memory CD8. Sampling was restricted to blood, and TCR repertoires in tissue are likely to differ from TCR repertoires in blood. Based on pairwise subsampling, the degree of clonotype sharing among donors was expected to be affected by sequencing depth. Incomplete sequencing was indicated by rarefaction of sorted-subset datasets, despite the large sequencing depth. The genetic and exposure-history diversity represented was limited by the small number of donors. Compared with non-shared clonotypes, clonotypes shared by all four sorted-subset donors had higher generation probabilities.

A remark on this clone: Its target antigen remains unknown. Base-call qualities are not available, and no considerably larger clone is one nucleotide away.

Using the deep immunoSEQ assay, multiplex PCR amplified TCR CDR3 regions from genomic DNA. Extracted genomic DNA from each cell subset was spread evenly across all wells of several immunoSEQ 96-well plates, with each plate serving as a replicate. For sorted subsets, 200 to 250 ng genomic DNA, equal to 30,000 or so T cell genomes, was loaded into each replicate PCR. The purified libraries were quantified using a Qubit 3.0 fluorometer, sized with a Bioanalyzer 2100, and then quantified again using the KAPA Library Quantification kit. Each immunoSEQ 96-well plate was sequenced on its own single-read 150-cycle Illumina NextSeq 550 flow cell. The paper's data handling went like this. Because only junctional sequences without quality scores were contained in the immunoSEQ output, filtering matching that applied to full-length reads could not be performed. Sequences were annotated with PyIR, a Python wrapper for IgBLAST v1.9, and V/J genes and CDR3 were assigned using IMGT germline references. Reads with weak V/J assignments (E-value above 1e-6), missing CDR3, stop codons, out-of-frame junctions, or ambiguous translated residues were removed. V3J clonotypes were defined as sequences sharing an identical inferred V gene, J gene, and CDR3 amino acid sequence. Percentage overlap between repertoires was computed as shared unique clonotypes divided by the size of the smaller repertoire. RTK rarefaction, the Chao1 estimator, and Recon v2.1 estimates of unobserved clonotypes were used to assess repertoire richness. Generation probabilities were computed with OLGA for all TCRbeta clonotypes obtained by the gDNA method from a handful of donors. TCRdb holds this immuneACCESS table with in-frame rearrangements only. Some clones are missing; in checked studies, unresolved V genes explain under half, and the rest has no known cause. V and J calls plus clone size are reproduced from that table; the DNA served to infer D and trimming. Present in this sample are around 700,000 clones, 90% to 95% of which were seen just once. About 24% of the sample comes from the top ten.

The CDR3 contains 18 residues, cysteine and phenylalanine counted. Only the CDR3 DNA stays, 54 bases, in frame from base 1. Per the germline V gene, SGHTA is the CDR1 and FQGTGA is the CDR2. Here V drops 2 bases and J drops 6 bases, and the junction holds 12 bases not matched to any gene. This receptor was identified in a man aged 30 to 45 in good health. The V and J segments used are TRBV7-3 and TRBJ2-1, with 11 central nucleotides matching TRBD2. The sequenced material came from naive CD8+ T cells sorted from blood. Taken with the paper, the label for cell subset or site translates to: CD45RA+CCR7+. CDR3 region: CASSLFLAGGSPGNEQFF. The DNA is as follows: TGTGCCAGCAGCTTATTTCTAGCGGGAGGTTCTCCGGGCAATGAGCAGTTCTTC.